This T cell receptor (beta chain) came from a study of cytomegalovirus exposure and HLA in healthy donors. This clone was picked up many times. This CDR3 is also generated by other DNA sequences in the sample. In the PCR, 60 Vbeta and 13 Jbeta primers were used. The table came from immunoSEQ multiplex PCR; TCRdb's copy has only in-frame clones and leaves some out. The sample gives 150,000 to 200,000 clones, roughly 85% of which show up once; about 0.72% is in the top ten. The CDR3 is 14 residues long. V lost 6 bases, J lost 4 bases, and 9 bases stayed unmatched. Germline lookup yields CDR1 MNHEY and CDR2 SMNVEV (reference sequence).

The sequence derives from a woman in her 40s in good health and CMV-seronegative. Sequenced: PBMCs. This sequence joins TRBV27 and TRBJ2-7, with 7 bases matching TRBD1. The DNA of the CDR3 is TGTGCCAGCAGCCCATCTAGGGGGCCGTACGAGCAGTACTTC. It is translated as CASSPSRGPYEQYF.